These T cell receptor beta chains were read from a single sample in a study of T cell responses to AZD1222 COVID-19 vaccine. Libraries were prepared by immunoSEQ multiplex PCR; TCRdb keeps only in-frame clonotypes and omits some of them. This sample has tens of thousands of clones, with approximately 90% found just once. The starting material was peripheral blood, obtained on day 0 of AZD1222 vaccination. These receptor sequences come from an adult in good health. Each CDR3 is given with its conserved first and last residue. The D gene is left open where the match is weak. Size is omitted from some rows. Given values are once, few, many or a class for expanded clones.

d_call j_call clone_size v_call cdr3_nt cdr3_aa
TRBD1 TRBJ1-5 - TRBV19 TGTGCCAGTACCCGAGACAGGGGGGGGATTTATAGCAATCAGCCCCAGCATTTT CASTRDRGGIYSNQPQHF
- TRBJ1-4 - TRBV20-1 TGCAGTGCCCAAGAGGATGAAAAACTGTTTTTT CSAQEDEKLFF
- TRBJ1-4 - TRBV2 TGTGCCAGCAGCGAAGAAGCGGATGAAAAACTGTTTTTT CASSEEADEKLFF
TRBD1 TRBJ2-1 - TRBV3-1/TRBV3-2 TGTGCCAGCAGCCAGTCGGGACAGACGAGCTCCTACAATGAGCAGTTCTTC CASSQSGQTSSYNEQFF
- TRBJ1-2 - TRBV11-2 TGTGCCAGCAGCTCCTGGGGGCCTGCCTATGGCTACACCTTC CASSSWGPAYGYTF
- TRBJ1-5 - TRBV6-5 TGTGCCAGCAGTTACTCGTTAGGGCCCGACGTGCCCCAGCATTTT CASSYSLGPDVPQHF
- TRBJ1-1 once TRBV10-3 TGTGCCATCAGTGAAAAGGAGAACACTGAAGCTTTCTTT CAISEKENTEAFF
TRBD1 TRBJ1-2 - TRBV6-1 TGTGCCAGCAGTGGAGGGACAGGGGGCGTTGGATATGGCTACACCTTC CASSGGTGGVGYGYTF
TRBD1 TRBJ2-1 - TRBV12-3/TRBV12-4 TGTGCCAGTCGACAGGGCTCCAATGAGCAGTTCTTC CASRQGSNEQFF
- TRBJ2-5 - TRBV14 TGTGCCAGCAGCCGAGAGCACCAAGAGACCCAGTACTTC CASSREHQETQYF
TRBD2 TRBJ2-5 - TRBV5-1 TGCGCCAGCAGCTCGAGGACTAGCGGGGGTGAGACCCAGTACTTC CASSSRTSGGETQYF